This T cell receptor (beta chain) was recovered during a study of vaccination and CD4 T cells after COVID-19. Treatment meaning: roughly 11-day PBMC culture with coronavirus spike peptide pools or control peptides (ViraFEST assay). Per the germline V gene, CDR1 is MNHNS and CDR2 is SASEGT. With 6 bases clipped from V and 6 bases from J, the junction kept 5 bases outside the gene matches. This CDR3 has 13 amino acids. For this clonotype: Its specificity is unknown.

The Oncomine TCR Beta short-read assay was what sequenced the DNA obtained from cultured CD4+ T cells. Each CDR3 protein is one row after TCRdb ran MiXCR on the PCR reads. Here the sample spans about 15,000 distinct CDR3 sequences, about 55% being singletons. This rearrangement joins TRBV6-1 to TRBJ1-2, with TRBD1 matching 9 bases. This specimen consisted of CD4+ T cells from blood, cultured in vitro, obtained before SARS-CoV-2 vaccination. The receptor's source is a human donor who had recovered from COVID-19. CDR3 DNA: TGTGCCAGCAGACTGGGACAGGGTGATGGCTACACCTTC. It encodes CASRLGQGDGYTF.